Each of the 31 T cell receptor beta chains below was sequenced from the same sample in a study of blood T cell repertoires in COVID-19. Libraries were prepared by immunoSEQ multiplex PCR; TCRdb keeps only in-frame clonotypes and omits some of them. The table includes 150,000 to 200,000 clones, 84% detected once. Sequenced material: PBMCs or T cells enriched from blood (not recorded which). Every receptor here comes from a woman aged 50 to 65 who had recovered from COVID-19.

V gene TRBV7-2 combines with J gene TRBJ1-5; D perhaps matches TRBD1 (5 bases). The germline gives CDR1 SGHTA, CDR2 FQGNSA. The V and J ends lost 4 bases and 3 bases respectively, with 10 bases between them. This CDR3 contains 14 residues. CDR3 nucleotides: TGTGCCAGCAGCTGGGGCTCTTTCAATCAGCCCCAGCATTTT. As protein: CASSWGSFNQPQHF.

A few counts support this clone. The genes are TRBV7-9 and TRBJ2-1; 10 nucleotides agree with TRBD2. V was clipped by 5 bases and J by 5 bases; unmatched bases: 18. CDR3 length: 19 amino acids. Per the germline V gene, CDR1 is SEHNR and CDR2 is FQNEAQ (reference sequence). CDR3: CASSRITSGTQITHNEQFF. The CDR3 bases are TGTGCCAGCAGCCGCATAACTAGCGGGACGCAAATAACACACAATGAGCAGTTCTTC.

The chain is built from TRBV10-3 and TRBJ2-7; tentatively, D is TRBD1 (5 bases). V lost 3 bases and J 3 bases, leaving 9 bases between the germline ends. In germline, CDR1 is ENHRY, CDR2 SYGVKD. This CDR3 contains 13 residues. CDR3 nucleotides: TGTGCCATCAGTGATTCAGGGAACTACGAGCAGTACTTC. Its protein product is CAISDSGNYEQYF.

This chain links TRBV7-2 with TRBJ1-6; 9 bases fit TRBD1. The V gene end was trimmed by 4 bases and the J gene end by 10 bases; junction bases not matched to a gene: 11. Germline values: CDR1 SGHTA, CDR2 FQGNSA. The CDR3 is 16 amino acids. The CDR3 bases are TGTGCCAGCAGCTCTCTTCGGACAGGGGCTCCGTCACCCCTCCACTTT. Translation: CASSSLRTGAPSPLHF.

The sample holds a few counts of this clone. The V gene is TRBV19, the J gene TRBJ2-2; the D gene is possibly TRBD2 (6 bases). The ends were cut back, 5 bases at V and 0 bases at J, with 13 bases in the middle. Germline V gene sequence: CDR1 LNHDA, CDR2 SQIVND (reference sequence). The CDR3 covers 16 residues. CDR3 DNA: TGTGCCAGTAGTGGTCGTAGCGGTTCGAACACCGGGGAGCTGTTTTTT. It encodes CASSGRSGSNTGELFF. Full variable domain (outside the CDR3, taken from reference TRBV19 and TRBJ2-2): DGGITQSPKYLFRKEGQNVTLSCEQNLNHDAMYWYRQDPGQGLRLIYYSQIVNDFQKGDIAEGYSVSREKKESFPLTVTSAQKNPTAFYLCASSGRSGSNTGELFFGEGSRLTVL.

The count of this clone is one. The gene calls are TRBV19 and TRBJ1-5; possibly TRBD1 for D (5 bases). Trimming took 9 bases from V and 7 from J, leaving 13 bases between them. Per germline, CDR1 LNHDA and CDR2 SQIVND (reference sequence). The CDR3 is 12 residues long. The CDR3 region has the DNA TGTGCCAGCCGCAGGGTGGGACAGCCCCAGCATTTT. Amino acid sequence: CASRRVGQPQHF.

The V and J genes are TRBV6-2 or TRBV6-3 and TRBJ2-3, with D maybe TRBD2 (6 bases). This CDR3 contains 17 residues. The germline gives CDR1 MNHEY, CDR2 SVGEGT. Trimming took off 4 bases at V and 0 bases at J, with 17 bases between the two ends. The CDR3 region has the DNA TGTGCCAGCAGTTCCTCGCGTCTGGGGACTAGCACAGATACGCAGTATTTT. Its protein is CASSSSRLGTSTDTQYF.

This clone appeared a few times. This chain's CDR3 is CASSLGQTGTNYGYTF. CDR3 nucleotide sequence: TGCGCCAGCAGCTTGGGGCAGACAGGGACTAACTATGGCTACACCTTC. The genes are TRBV5-1 and TRBJ1-2; 7 nucleotides match TRBD1. CDR1 and CDR2 (germline): SGHRS, YFSETQ. The CDR3 length is 16 residues. V lost 0 bases, J lost 0 bases, and 5 bases stayed unmatched.

CDR3 in amino acids: CASRGQGAGEQYF. The CDR3 DNA sequence: TGTGCCAGCAGGGGACAGGGGGCGGGCGAGCAGTACTTC. This rearrangement joins TRBV28 to TRBJ2-7, with 12 bases identical to TRBD1. There are 13 residues in the CDR3. In germline, CDR1 is MDHEN, CDR2 SYDVKM. Trimming at V came to 6 bases and at J to 6 bases, leaving 3 bases not matched to a gene.

The J gene is TRBJ1-2, the V gene TRBV5-4; 7 positions agree with TRBD1. Trimming removed 1 base from V and 10 bases from J; junction bases left unmatched: 10. This CDR3 contains 14 residues. The germline V gene has CDR1 SGHNT and CDR2 YYREEE (reference sequence). The DNA for the CDR3 is TGTGCCAGCAGCTTGCCGACAGGGAAAGAGGTCTACACCTTC. Residues: CASSLPTGKEVYTF.

This chain joins TRBV27 and TRBJ2-2; 11 bases line up with TRBD2. The V and J ends lost 5 bases and 5 bases, in that order; junction bases with no gene match: 7. Germline V gene sequence: CDR1 MNHEY, CDR2 SMNVEV (reference sequence). The CDR3 sequence is 16 residues long. The CDR3 DNA reads as TGTGCCAGCAGTCGTAGCGGGAGGGCCATTACCGGGGAGCTGTTTTTT. Translation: CASSRSGRAITGELFF.

A note on this clone: The junction and the germline gene differ at one end; a read error may be behind it. The J gene is TRBJ2-2, the V gene TRBV7-7; TRBD1 matches 9 bases. Germline values: CDR1 SSHAT, CDR2 FNYEAQ (reference sequence). The length of the CDR3 is 15 residues. CDR3 DNA sequence: TGTGCTAGCAGCCAGGGACAGGGTAGTGTCGGGGAGCTGTTTTTT. Translating it yields CASSQGQGSVGELFF.

The chain joins TRBV2 to TRBJ2-1, with 8 bases lining up with TRBD2. Germline CDR1 SNHLY, CDR2 FYNNEI. The CDR3 length is 16 residues. V was clipped by 2 bases and J by 6 bases; unmatched bases: 9. CDR3 coding DNA: TGTGCCAGCAGTGAATCCCGGAGCGGGAGTCCCAATGAGCAGTTCTTC. It yields the protein CASSESRSGSPNEQFF.

This clone was seen more than once but under ten times. V usage is TRBV5-6 and J usage is TRBJ2-7; D is undetermined. The CDR3 totals 14 residues. Trimming pared 0 bases from V and 4 bases from J, leaving 11 bases between. The V gene's germline CDR1 is SGHDT and CDR2 YYEEEE. DNA for the CDR3: TGTGCCAGCAGCTTGGTTACGGGTTGGTACGAGCAGTACTTC. Protein sequence: CASSLVTGWYEQYF.

The chain joins TRBV6-5 to TRBJ1-6, with D uncertain. The CDR3 consists of 14 residues. Per germline, CDR1 MNHEY and CDR2 SVGAGI. The ends were cut back, 8 bases at V and 3 bases at J, with 11 bases in the middle. DNA of the CDR3: TGTGCCAGCGGGCACATGAACTATAATTCACCCCTCCACTTT. Residues: CASGHMNYNSPLHF.

V is TRBV28 and J is TRBJ2-2; the D is unclear. The CDR3 is made up of 17 amino acids. V shed 5 bases and J shed 4 bases, with 20 bases lying between them. In germline, CDR1 is MDHEN, CDR2 SYDVKM. The DNA of the CDR3 is TGTGCCAGCAGTCAGACCTTGAGGATGAAGAGCACCGGGGAGCTGTTTTTT. Translated, it gives CASSQTLRMKSTGELFF.

This clone was counted once. The rearrangement joins TRBV7-9 to TRBJ2-1, with 7 bases identical to TRBD1. The CDR3 consists of 16 residues. The ends lost 5 bases at V and 12 bases at J; junction bases unmatched: 19. Per germline, CDR1 SEHNR and CDR2 FQNEAQ (reference sequence). CDR3 loop: CASSTPPGQAPHPQFF. The CDR3 DNA follows: TGTGCCAGCAGCACTCCCCCCGGACAGGCGCCCCATCCGCAGTTCTTC. The full variable domain, completed using reference TRBV7-9 and TRBJ2-1, is DTGVSQNPRHKITKRGQNVTFRCDPISEHNRLYWYRQTLGQGPEFLTYFQNEAQLEKSRLLSDRFSAERPKGSFSTLEIQRTEQGDSAMYLCASSTPPGQAPHPQFFGPGTRLTVL.

The V gene is TRBV29-1, the J gene TRBJ1-1, with D perhaps matching TRBD1 (5 bases). The CDR3 consists of 13 residues. The ends were cut back, 7 bases at V and 2 bases at J, with 14 bases in the middle. Germline CDR1 is SQVTM and CDR2 is ANQGSEA. CDR3 in DNA: TGCAGCGGGAAAGCCCAGGGAAACACTGAAGCTTTCTTT. It specifies CSGKAQGNTEAFF.

This clone was recorded once. The chain has TRBV5-5 and TRBJ2-7, with D possibly TRBD1 on 6 matching bases. Trimming pared 2 bases from V and 5 bases from J, leaving 14 bases between. Germline lookup yields CDR1 SGHKS and CDR2 YYEKEE (reference sequence). This CDR3 is built from 14 residues. The CDR3 reads CASSFRGYLNEQYF. In DNA form, the CDR3 reads TGTGCCAGCAGCTTTAGGGGGTATTTGAACGAGCAGTACTTC.

The chain uses TRBV5-1 and TRBJ2-3, with D perhaps TRBD1 (6 bases). V was trimmed by 4 bases and J by 7 bases, leaving 10 bases between them. In germline, CDR1 is SGHRS, CDR2 YFSETQ. There are 12 residues in the CDR3. CDR3 sequence reads: CASSPGQYTQYF. DNA of the CDR3: TGCGCCAGCAGCCCGGGACAATATACGCAGTATTTT.

The chain is built from TRBV19 and TRBJ2-7; TRBD1 agrees at 7 bases. The CDR3 runs to 14 residues. V lost 1 base to trimming and J lost 6 bases; unmatched junction nucleotides: 6. Germline V gene sequence: CDR1 LNHDA, CDR2 SQIVND (reference sequence). The CDR3 is CASSIVDRVSEQYF. DNA for the CDR3: TGTGCCAGTAGTATAGTCGACAGGGTTAGCGAGCAGTACTTC.

The rearrangement links TRBV25-1 to TRBJ1-4; weak D call: TRBD1 (5 bases). Germline V gene data show CDR1 as MGHDK and CDR2 as SYGVNS. This CDR3 is 11 amino acids long. Trimming pared 3 bases from V and 17 bases from J, leaving 13 bases between. CDR3 loop: CASSERTRLFF. CDR3 DNA sequence: TGTGCCAGCAGTGAGCGGACAAGACTCTTTTTT.

This clone was counted a single time. This chain joins TRBV7-3 and TRBJ2-1, with D perhaps matching TRBD1 (7 bases). Germline V gives CDR1 SGHTA, CDR2 FQGTGA. Trimming took off 4 bases at V and 4 bases at J, with 14 bases between the two ends. The CDR3 is 15 residues long. In DNA, the CDR3 is TGTGCCAGCAGCTCCGGCGGGACAGCTTACAATGAGCAGTTCTTC. It is translated as CASSSGGTAYNEQFF.

The CDR3 sequence is CASSVPGVNSPLHF. Here the CDR3 DNA reads TGTGCCAGCAGCGTACCGGGGGTCAATTCACCCCTCCACTTT. J is TRBJ1-6 and V is TRBV3-1 (or the pseudogene TRBV3-2); tentative D call: TRBD1 (5 bases). The CDR3 loop spans 14 amino acids. Deletions cut 5 bases from V and 7 bases from J, with 12 bases between. Per the germline V gene, CDR1 is LGHDT and CDR2 is YNNKEL (reference sequence).

The chain carries TRBV7-2 and TRBJ2-3; no reliable D call. Germline CDR1 is SGHTA and CDR2 is FQGNSA. The ends were cut back, 8 bases at V and 2 bases at J, with 8 bases in the middle. The CDR3 runs to 12 residues. CDR3 amino acids: CASSPNTDTQYF. DNA of the CDR3: TGTGCCAGCTCCCCCAACACAGATACGCAGTATTTT.

The chain employs TRBV7-9 and TRBJ2-3, with D uncertain. Germline V gives CDR1 SEHNR, CDR2 FQNEAQ (reference sequence). V shed 8 bases and J shed 2 bases, with 11 bases lying between them. This CDR3 contains 13 residues. The CDR3 is CASSPSLTDTQYF. CDR3 nucleotides: TGTGCCAGCTCTCCCAGTCTCACAGATACGCAGTATTTT. Drawing the rest from reference TRBV7-9 and TRBJ2-3, the complete variable domain is DTGVSQNPRHKITKRGQNVTFRCDPISEHNRLYWYRQTLGQGPEFLTYFQNEAQLEKSRLLSDRFSAERPKGSFSTLEIQRTEQGDSAMYLCASSPSLTDTQYFGPGTRLTVL.

In DNA, the CDR3 is TGCAGTGCTAGTTCTCGACAGGGTAATCAGCCCCAGCATTTT. Protein: CSASSRQGNQPQHF. The chain joins TRBV20-1 to TRBJ1-5; the match to TRBD1 covers 7 bases. The CDR3 is made up of 14 amino acids. The ends lost 3 bases at V and 4 bases at J; junction bases unmatched: 6. CDR1 and CDR2 from the germline V gene are DFQATT and SNEGSKA (reference sequence).

This clone has a single count. J is TRBJ1-2 and V is TRBV5-6; 8 positions agree with TRBD1. This CDR3 is 14 amino acids long. The germline CDR1 and CDR2 sequences are SGHDT and YYEEEE. V shed 3 bases and J 8 bases; nucleotides not matched to a gene: 9. The CDR3 DNA is TGTGCCAGCAGCTACGCCGGGACAGGAACAGGCTACACCTTC. Its translation: CASSYAGTGTGYTF.

The DNA of the CDR3 is TGTGCCACACCAATCGGGGAGACCCAGTACTTC. Its protein product is CATPIGETQYF. The genes are TRBV7-9 and TRBJ2-5; D remains unclear. The V gene lost 10 bases and the J gene lost 5 bases, with 11 bases spanning the gap. CDR1 SEHNR and CDR2 FQNEAQ come from the germline V gene (reference sequence). This CDR3 region has 11 residues.

This clone occurred once. The V gene is TRBV11-2, the J gene TRBJ2-3; 9 bases are shared with TRBD2. Trimming cost V 2 bases and J 2 bases; bases outside gene matches: 5. In germline, CDR1 is SGHAT, CDR2 FQNNGV. The CDR3 covers 16 residues. The CDR3 nucleotides read TGTGCCAGCAGCTTAAGGGCTAGCGGGGTCACAGATACGCAGTATTTT. It codes for CASSLRASGVTDTQYF. Together with reference TRBV11-2 and TRBJ2-3, the CDR3 gives the full variable domain: EAGVAQSPRYKIIEKRQSVAFWCNPISGHATLYWYQQILGQGPKLLIQFQNNGVVDDSQLPKDRFSAERLKGVDSTLKIQPAKLEDSAVYLCASSLRASGVTDTQYFGPGTRLTVL.

The chain combines TRBV7-9 with TRBJ2-2, with 9 bases aligning to TRBD2. CDR1 is SEHNR, CDR2 FQNEAQ, per germline (reference sequence). Losses at the gene ends were 6 bases for V and 2 bases for J; bases not matched to a gene: 7. The CDR3 has 16 amino acids. CDR3 nucleotide sequence: TGTGCCAGCAGGAGCGGGAGGCCCGAAAACACCGGGGAGCTGTTTTTT. This gives the protein CASRSGRPENTGELFF. The full variable domain, its missing parts supplied by reference TRBV7-9 and TRBJ2-2, is DTGVSQNPRHKITKRGQNVTFRCDPISEHNRLYWYRQTLGQGPEFLTYFQNEAQLEKSRLLSDRFSAERPKGSFSTLEIQRTEQGDSAMYLCASRSGRPENTGELFFGEGSRLTVL.